This T cell receptor (beta chain) stems from a study of T cells in Graves' hyperthyroidism and ophthalmopathy (dated by TCRdb to the late 2010s). Study-level background: Peripheral blood samples were taken at the time of initial diagnosis, prior to any treatment. An independent validation cohort of around 19 hyperthyroidism patients and approximately 16 patients who later progressed to ophthalmopathy tested prospective prediction of ophthalmopathy. After sampling, hyperthyroidism patients received methimazole starting at 30 mg daily, and ophthalmopathy patients received high-dose intravenous methylprednisolone. For training and testing, the roughly 100 patients in the discovery cohort were randomly divided in a 7:3 ratio. To identify TCR V-J signatures that set the groups apart, the researchers used a discovery cohort of more than 95 patients, made up of some 41 with Graves' ophthalmopathy and 55 to 65 with stable Graves' hyperthyroidism. The paper reports TCR Vbeta CDR3 sequencing of approximately 140 peripheral blood samples: under 45 ophthalmopathy, about 75 hyperthyroidism and 17 progressor patients. In more than 5 Graves' hyperthyroidism patients, the study also compared T-cell repertoires from thyroid tissue with T-cell repertoires from blood.

The TCR beta CDR3 regions were amplified from RNA transcripts. The first round of RT-PCR for the TCR CDR3 was performed with the HTBI primer set and the Qiagen OneStep RT-PCR kit. Libraries were constructed in a second round of multiplex PCR, after which size selection and purification were performed. Paired-end sequencing of the libraries was performed with 100 bp reads on an Illumina HiSeq2000. Per the original workflow: SOAPnuke was used to process the raw data, with reads discarded if the reads contained adapters or uncalled bases, had a mean Phred below 15, or lacked an exact constant-primer or identifier match. COPE v1.2.5 was used to merge high-quality paired reads, and clonotypes were defined as unique nucleotide sequences. MiTCR v1.1 was used to align clonotypes to the IMGT TRBV, TRBD and TRBJ reference segments. Only V-J combinations with frequency above 0.0001, covering about 99% of repertoires, were analysed. A TCS score was defined as the ratio between F50 (clonal expansion) and ExV (chaos), using BLOSUM62-based TCRdist between CDR3 peptides within each V-J. Welch's t-statistics and random forest reduced fewer than 550 V-J features to 13, which were used in a naive Bayes classifier (R e1071). Clones were called with MiXCR by TCRdb after fastp trimmed the public reads at Q25, and only in-frame beta chains were retained. Every entry covers one CDR3 protein and lists the most common genes and DNA from its rows. TCRdb's processing, not the authors' own work, is the source of the V and J calls. The sample profile shows 500,000 to 550,000 distinct CDR3 sequences; less than 20% of them were found once. The ten largest clones add up to approximately 48% of the sample.

In the ophthalmopathy patients, disease was moderately to severely active, with a Clinical Activity Score of 3 or more, a NOSPECS grade of 4 or more, and a duration of less than 3 months. Patients with uncontrolled infections, other autoimmune diseases, pregnancy or lactation were excluded. Diagnoses were established on the basis of clinical symptoms, serum thyroxine and TRAb, thyroid ultrasound, and orbital computed tomography. Ficoll-Paque density gradient centrifugation was used to isolate PBMCs from 8.5 to 10 ml of fresh peripheral blood. Total RNA was extracted using Trizol reagent, and RNA quality was assessed on an Agilent 2100 Bioanalyzer. There are a few counts of this clonotype. Its antigen is currently not known. One junction end disagrees with the germline gene, perhaps due to a read error. The CDR1 and CDR2 encoded by the germline V gene are SNHLY and FYNNEI. From the cysteine through the phenylalanine, the CDR3 covers 12 amino acids. The only DNA kept is the CDR3, 36 bases in frame from the first base.

Overall study outcomes, separate from this receptor: Most expanded thyroid clonotypes (frequency above 0.001) were also found in blood, which suggests that blood repertoires may mirror thyroid immune responses. Ophthalmopathy was separated from stable hyperthyroidism by a 13 V-J signature model, with roughly 88% sensitivity and approximately 81% specificity obtained in cross-validation and 80%/75% obtained in testing. In validation, the model predicted progression to ophthalmopathy a median of about 6.5 months before onset, with 65% to 71% sensitivity and around 76% specificity. Sample size was not statistically predetermined, and investigators were not blinded to group allocation.

The clonotype originates from a man aged 40-49 years with Graves' ophthalmopathy. Material: blood. This receptor chain uses TRBV2 and TRBJ2-7, with the D call tentatively TRBD1 or TRBD2, each fitting 5 bases. The DNA sequence is given as TGTGCCACCAGTGGGGGTAGCTACGAGCAGTACTTC. Protein translation: CATSGGSYEQYF.